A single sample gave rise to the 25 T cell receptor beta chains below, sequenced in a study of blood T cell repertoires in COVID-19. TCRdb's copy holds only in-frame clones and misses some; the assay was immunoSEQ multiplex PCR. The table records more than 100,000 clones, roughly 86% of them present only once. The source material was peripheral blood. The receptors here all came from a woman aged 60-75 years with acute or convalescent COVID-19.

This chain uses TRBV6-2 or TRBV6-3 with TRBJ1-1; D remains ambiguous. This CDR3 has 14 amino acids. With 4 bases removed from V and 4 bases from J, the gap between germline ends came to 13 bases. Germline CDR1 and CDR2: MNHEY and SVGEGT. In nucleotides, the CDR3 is TGTGCCAGCAGTTCGAGGGCTGGTGGCACTGAAGCTTTCTTT. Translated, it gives CASSSRAGGTEAFF.

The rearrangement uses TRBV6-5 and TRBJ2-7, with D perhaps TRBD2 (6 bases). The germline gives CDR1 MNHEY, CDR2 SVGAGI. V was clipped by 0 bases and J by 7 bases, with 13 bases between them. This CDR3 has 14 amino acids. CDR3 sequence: CASSYSPGAGEQYF. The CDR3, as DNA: TGTGCCAGCAGTTACTCGCCGGGAGCAGGGGAGCAGTACTTC.

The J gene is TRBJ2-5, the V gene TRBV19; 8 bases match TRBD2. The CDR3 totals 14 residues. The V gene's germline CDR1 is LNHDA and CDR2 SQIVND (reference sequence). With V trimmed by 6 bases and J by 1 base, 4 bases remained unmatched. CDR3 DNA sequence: TGTGCCAGTAGGTTTACTAGCGGCCAAGAGACCCAGTACTTC. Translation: CASRFTSGQETQYF.

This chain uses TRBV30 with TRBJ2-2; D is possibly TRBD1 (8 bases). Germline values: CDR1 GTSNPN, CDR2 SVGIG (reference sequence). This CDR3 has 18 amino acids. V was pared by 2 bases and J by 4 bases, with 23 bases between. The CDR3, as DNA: TGTGCCTGGAGTCGGGTTAACAGGGGGGGAAGAGTCACCGGGGAGCTGTTTTTT. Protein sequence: CAWSRVNRGGRVTGELFF.

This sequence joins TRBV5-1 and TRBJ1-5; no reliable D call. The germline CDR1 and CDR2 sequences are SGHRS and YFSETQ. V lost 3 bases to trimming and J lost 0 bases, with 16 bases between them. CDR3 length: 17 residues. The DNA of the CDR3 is TGCGCCAGCAGCTCCCCCCCGGGTATCTATAGCAATCAGCCCCAGCATTTT. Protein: CASSSPPGIYSNQPQHF.

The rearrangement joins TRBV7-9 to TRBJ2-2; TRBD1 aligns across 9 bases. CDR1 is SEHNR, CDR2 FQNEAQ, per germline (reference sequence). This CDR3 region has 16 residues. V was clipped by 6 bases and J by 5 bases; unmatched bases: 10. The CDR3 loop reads CASSYTGTGYTGELFF. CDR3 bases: TGTGCCAGCAGTTATACCGGGACAGGGTATACCGGGGAGCTGTTTTTT.

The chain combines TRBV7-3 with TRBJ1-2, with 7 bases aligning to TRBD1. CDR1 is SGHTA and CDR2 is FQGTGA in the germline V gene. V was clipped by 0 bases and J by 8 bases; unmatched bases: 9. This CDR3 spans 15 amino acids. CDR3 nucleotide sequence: TGTGCCAGCAGCTTAACTGGGGACAGACGGGCGGGCTACACCTTC. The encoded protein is CASSLTGDRRAGYTF.

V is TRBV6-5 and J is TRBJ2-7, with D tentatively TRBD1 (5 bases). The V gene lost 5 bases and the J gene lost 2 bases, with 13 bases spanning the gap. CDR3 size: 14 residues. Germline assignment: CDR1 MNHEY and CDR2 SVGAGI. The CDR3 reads CASSPEKGPYEQYV. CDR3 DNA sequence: TGTGCCAGCAGTCCAGAAAAGGGGCCCTACGAGCAGTACGTC.

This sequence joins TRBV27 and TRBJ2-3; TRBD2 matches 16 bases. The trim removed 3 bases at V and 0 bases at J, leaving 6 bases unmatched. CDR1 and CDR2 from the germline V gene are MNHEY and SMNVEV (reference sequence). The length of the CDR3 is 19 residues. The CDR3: CASSFPGTSGRASTDTQYF. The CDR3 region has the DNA TGTGCCAGCAGTTTCCCCGGGACTAGCGGGAGGGCTAGCACAGATACGCAGTATTTT.

The CDR3: CASSLTPLGKGYTF. DNA of the CDR3: TGCGCCAGCAGCTTGACGCCGCTCGGGAAGGGCTACACCTTC. The V gene is TRBV5-1, the J gene TRBJ1-2; no clear D gene. This CDR3 comprises 14 residues. V was trimmed by 1 base and J by 8 bases, leaving 15 bases between them. Per the germline V gene, CDR1 is SGHRS and CDR2 is YFSETQ.

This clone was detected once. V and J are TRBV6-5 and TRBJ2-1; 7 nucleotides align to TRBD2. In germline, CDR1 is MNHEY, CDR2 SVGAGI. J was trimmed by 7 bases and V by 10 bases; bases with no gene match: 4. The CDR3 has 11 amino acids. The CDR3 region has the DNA TGTGCCACATGGGGGGGGAATGAGCAGTTCTTC. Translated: CATWGGNEQFF.

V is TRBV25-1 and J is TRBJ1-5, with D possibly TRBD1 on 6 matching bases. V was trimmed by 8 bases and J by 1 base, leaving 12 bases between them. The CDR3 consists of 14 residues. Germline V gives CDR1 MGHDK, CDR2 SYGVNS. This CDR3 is CASAQTGSNQPQHF. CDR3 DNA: TGTGCCAGCGCCCAGACAGGCAGCAATCAGCCCCAGCATTTT.

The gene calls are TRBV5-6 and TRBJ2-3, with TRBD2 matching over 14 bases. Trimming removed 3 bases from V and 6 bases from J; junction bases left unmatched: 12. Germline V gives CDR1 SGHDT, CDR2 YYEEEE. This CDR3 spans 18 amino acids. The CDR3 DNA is TGTGCCAGCAGCTGGGGACCGACTAGCGGGAGGGCCGCGGATACGCAGTATTTT. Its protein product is CASSWGPTSGRAADTQYF.

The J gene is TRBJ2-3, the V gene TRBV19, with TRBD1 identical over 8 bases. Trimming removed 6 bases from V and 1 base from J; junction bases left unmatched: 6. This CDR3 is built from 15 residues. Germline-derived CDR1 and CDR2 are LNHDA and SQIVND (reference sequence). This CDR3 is CASSQQGVGTDTQYF. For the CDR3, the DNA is TGTGCCAGTAGCCAACAGGGGGTTGGCACAGATACGCAGTATTTT.

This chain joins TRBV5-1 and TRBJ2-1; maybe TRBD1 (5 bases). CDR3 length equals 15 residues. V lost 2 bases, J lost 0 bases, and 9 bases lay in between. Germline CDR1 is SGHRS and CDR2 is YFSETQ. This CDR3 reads CASSFDRGSYNEQFF. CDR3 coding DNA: TGCGCCAGCAGCTTTGACAGAGGCTCCTACAATGAGCAGTTCTTC.

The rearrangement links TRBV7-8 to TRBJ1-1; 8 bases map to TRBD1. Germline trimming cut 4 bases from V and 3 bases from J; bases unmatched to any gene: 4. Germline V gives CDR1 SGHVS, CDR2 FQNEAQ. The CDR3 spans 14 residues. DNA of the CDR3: TGTGCCAGCAGCTCATACAGGGGGGACACTGAAGCTTTCTTT. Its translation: CASSSYRGDTEAFF.

The CDR3 bases are TGTGCCAGCAGCCCCTTTTTGAACACTGAAGCTTTCTTT. It translates to CASSPFLNTEAFF. The chain employs TRBV3-1 (or the pseudogene TRBV3-2) and TRBJ1-1; D uncertain. Germline assignment: CDR1 LGHDT and CDR2 YNNKEL (reference sequence). The length of the CDR3 is 13 residues. Deletions cut 4 bases from V and 0 bases from J, with 6 bases between.

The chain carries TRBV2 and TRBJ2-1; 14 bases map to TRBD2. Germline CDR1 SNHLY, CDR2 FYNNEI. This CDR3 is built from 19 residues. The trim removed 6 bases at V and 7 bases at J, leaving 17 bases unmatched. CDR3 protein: CASSGRAGGLAGVRNEQFF. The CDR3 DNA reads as TGTGCCAGCAGCGGGAGGGCGGGGGGACTAGCGGGAGTAAGGAATGAGCAGTTCTTC.

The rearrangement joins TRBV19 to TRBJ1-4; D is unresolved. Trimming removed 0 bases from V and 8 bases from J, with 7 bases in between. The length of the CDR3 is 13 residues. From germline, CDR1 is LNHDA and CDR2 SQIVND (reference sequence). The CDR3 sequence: CASSIDTGEKLFF. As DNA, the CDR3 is TGTGCCAGTAGTATAGATACGGGGGAAAAACTGTTTTTT.

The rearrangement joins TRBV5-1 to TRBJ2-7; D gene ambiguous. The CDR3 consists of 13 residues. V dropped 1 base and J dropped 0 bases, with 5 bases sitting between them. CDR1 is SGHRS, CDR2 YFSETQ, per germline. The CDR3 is CASSLLSSYEQYF. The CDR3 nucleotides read TGCGCCAGCAGCTTGTTGAGCTCCTACGAGCAGTACTTC.

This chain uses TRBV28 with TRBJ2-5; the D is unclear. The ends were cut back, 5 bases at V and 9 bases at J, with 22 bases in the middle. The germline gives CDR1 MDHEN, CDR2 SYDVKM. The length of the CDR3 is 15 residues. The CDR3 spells CASSPPTDGRRAQYF. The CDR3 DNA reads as TGTGCCAGCAGTCCTCCCACCGACGGCCGACGGGCCCAGTACTTC.

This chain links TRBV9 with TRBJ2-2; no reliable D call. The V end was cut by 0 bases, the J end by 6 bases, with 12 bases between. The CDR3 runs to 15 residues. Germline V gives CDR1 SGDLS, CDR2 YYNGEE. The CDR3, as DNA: TGTGCCAGCAGCGTAGGGAGCCTCCTGGCCGGGGAGCTGTTTTTT. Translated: CASSVGSLLAGELFF.

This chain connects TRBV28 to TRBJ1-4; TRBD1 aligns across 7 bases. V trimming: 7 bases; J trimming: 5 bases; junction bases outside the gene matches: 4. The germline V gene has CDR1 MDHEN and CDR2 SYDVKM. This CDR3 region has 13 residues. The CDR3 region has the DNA TGTGCCAGCACCGGGACAGCGAATGAAAAACTGTTTTTT. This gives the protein CASTGTANEKLFF.

In nucleotides, the CDR3 is TGTGCCTGGGACCTTTTTGGGACAGGGGTTACTGAAGCTTTCTTT. Amino acid sequence: CAWDLFGTGVTEAFF. The rearrangement joins TRBV30 to TRBJ1-1, with TRBD1 matching 10 bases. Germline V gene lookup returns CDR1 GTSNPN and CDR2 SVGIG (reference sequence). This CDR3 has 15 residues. The trim removed 5 bases at V and 5 bases at J, leaving 11 bases unmatched. Supplemented by reference TRBV30 and TRBJ1-1, the full variable domain reads SQTIHQWPATLVQPVGSPLSLECTVEGTSNPNLYWYRQAAGRGLQLLFYSVGIGQISSEVPQNLSASRPQDRQFILSSKKLLLSDSGFYLCAWDLFGTGVTEAFFGQGTRLTVV.

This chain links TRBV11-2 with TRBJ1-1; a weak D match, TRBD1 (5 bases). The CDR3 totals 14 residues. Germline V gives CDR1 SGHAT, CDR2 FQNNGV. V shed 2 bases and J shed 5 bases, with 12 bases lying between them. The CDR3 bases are TGTGCCAGCAGCTTAAGCCGGGGGGGGACTGAAGCTTTCTTT. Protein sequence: CASSLSRGGTEAFF.